The rows below give T cell receptor beta chains drawn from one sample of a study. TCRdb reprocessed the RT-PCR reads via MiXCR and lists one record per CDR3 protein. The table lists 550,000 to 750,000 distinct CDR3 sequences, over 12% of them singletons. The material sequenced was memory CD4+ T cells from blood. These receptors were taken from a female donor in good health, serving as a healthy control. The CDR3 runs from the conserved cysteine through the conserved F or W. A D gene is named only where the DNA matches it firmly. A row's size may be missing; if present it is once, few, many or a size class.

DNA	CDR3	V	size	J	D	length
TGCAGTGCTAGATTTCTAGGGAACACTGAAGCTTTCTTT	CSARFLGNTEAFF	TRBV20-1	NA	TRBJ1-1	NA	13
TGTGCCATCGAGAAGGGGAGCCGTGAGACCCAGTACTTC	CAIEKGSRETQYF	TRBV7-2	NA	TRBJ2-5	NA	13
TGTGCCAGCAGCTCCCGGACTAGCGGGGTTACCTACGAGCAGTACTTC	CASSSRTSGVTYEQYF	TRBV3-1	NA	TRBJ2-7	TRBD2	16
TGTGCCAGCAGCCTGCTTGGGGGGGCCCCCCTCAATGAGCAGTTCTTC	CASSLLGGAPLNEQFF	TRBV7-2	few	TRBJ2-1	NA	16
TGTGCCAGCAGCCCTCCCTCCCTGACTTATGAGCAGTTCTTC	CASSPPSLTYEQFF	TRBV7-9	NA	TRBJ2-1	NA	14
TGTGCCAGCAGTTTCTGGGTAAGGGCGAACACTGAAGCTTTCTTT	CASSFWVRANTEAFF	TRBV6-2/TRBV6-3	once	TRBJ1-1	NA	15
TGTGCCAGCAGCTTCCTAGGACAGGGTTACGAAAAACTGTTTTTT	CASSFLGQGYEKLFF	TRBV7-2	few	TRBJ1-4	TRBD1	15
TGCGCCAGCAGCTTGGGACAGGGGACGCAAGAGACCCAGTACTTC	CASSLGQGTQETQYF	TRBV5-1	many	TRBJ2-5	TRBD1	15
TGTGCCAGCTGGAGGGACCCGACGGGTGAGCAGTTCTTC	CASWRDPTGEQFF	TRBV6-2/TRBV6-3	few	TRBJ2-1	NA	13
TGTGCCAGCAGCCAAGATTGGAGCGCTAGCGGGACACCCTACGAGCAGTACTTC	CASSQDWSASGTPYEQYF	TRBV4-2	many	TRBJ2-7	TRBD2	18
TGTGCCAGCAGTCCTCGACAGAGAAACACCTACGAGCAGTACTTC	CASSPRQRNTYEQYF	TRBV12-3/TRBV12-4	few	TRBJ2-7	NA	15
TGTGCCAGCAGTTCTCCTGGCGGCTTAGGCCCCTACAATGAGCAGTTCTTC	CASSSPGGLGPYNEQFF	TRBV28	NA	TRBJ2-1	NA	17
TGCAGTGCTAGGCCCACTTCGACCTCCGAGCAGTACTTC	CSARPTSTSEQYF	TRBV20-1	NA	TRBJ2-7	NA	13
TGCAGTGCTGGTTCCGGGACAGCCTATGGCTACACCTTC	CSAGSGTAYGYTF	TRBV20-1	many	TRBJ1-2	TRBD1	13
TGTGCCAGCAGTGAGGCGGAATCAACTAATGAAAAACTGTTTTTT	CASSEAESTNEKLFF	TRBV6-1	few	TRBJ1-4	NA	15
TGCAGTGCACTAGCGGGGTGGGAGACCCAGTACTTC	CSALAGWETQYF	TRBV20-1	many	TRBJ2-5	TRBD2	12
TGTGCCAGCAGCCAAGTCGGGGGGAAGAGATACACTGAAGCTTTCTTT	CASSQVGGKRYTEAFF	TRBV3-1	NA	TRBJ1-1	NA	16
TGTGTCACCAGTGATTGGACTAGCGGGAGGGACGGAAATGAGCAGTTCTTC	CVTSDWTSGRDGNEQFF	TRBV24-1	NA	TRBJ2-1	TRBD2	17
TGCAGCGTTCAGCAGGGCAGTAAAACTGAAGCTTTCTTT	CSVQQGSKTEAFF	TRBV29-1	few	TRBJ1-1	NA	13
TGTGCCAGCAGCTTGGAGCGGCCAACCTACAATGAGCAGTTCTTC	CASSLERPTYNEQFF	TRBV5-5	many	TRBJ2-1	NA	15
TGTGCCAGCAGCGTAGATGGGGGCGCTGGGAATGAAAAACTGTTTTTT	CASSVDGGAGNEKLFF	TRBV7-2	NA	TRBJ1-4	NA	16
TGTGCCAGCAGCGCAGATGCACTCTCTGGAAACACCATATATTTT	CASSADALSGNTIYF	TRBV7-3	NA	TRBJ1-3	NA	15
TGCAGCGTGTCGACAGGGCTGGGCGAGCAGTACTTC	CSVSTGLGEQYF	TRBV29-1	many	TRBJ2-7	TRBD1	12
TGCAGTGCCAGCCCCCCCTTAGTGAACTATGGCTACACCTTC	CSASPPLVNYGYTF	TRBV20-1	NA	TRBJ1-2	NA	14
TGTGCCTGGAGTGGAGGTTACGAGCAGTACTTC	CAWSGGYEQYF	TRBV30	few	TRBJ2-7	NA	11
TGTGCCAGCAGCTTAGACAGATCTGGCACTGAAGCTTTCTTT	CASSLDRSGTEAFF	TRBV7-3	few	TRBJ1-1	NA	14
TGTGCCAGCAGCCGAGATATTGAGCAGTTCTTC	CASSRDIEQFF	TRBV3-1	NA	TRBJ2-1	NA	11
TGTGCCAGCAGCCAAGAATCGGGAGGGCAGTACGAGACCCAGTACTTC	CASSQESGGQYETQYF	TRBV3-1	NA	TRBJ2-5	TRBD2	16
TGCGCCAGCAGCTTGGAGGCTCGGGCGGAAGAGACCCAGTACTTC	CASSLEARAEETQYF	TRBV5-1	once	TRBJ2-5	NA	15
TGTGCCAGCAGCCCTTTTTCTAGCGGGAGAGGGAATGAGCAGTTCTTC	CASSPFSSGRGNEQFF	TRBV7-2	NA	TRBJ2-1	TRBD2	16